This T cell receptor beta chain was documented in a study of blood T cell repertoires in COVID-19. Study details: Acute-phase and convalescent COVID-19 samples originated in the United States, Italy and Spain. PBMCs, B-cell-depleted T cells, or T cells were the source of the cDNA or gDNA that made up the material.

Trimming took off 2 bases at V and 8 bases at J, with 16 bases between the two ends. This CDR3 is 15 amino acids long. Germline CDR1 reads MNHEY; CDR2 reads SVGAGI. Per the authors' pipeline: Reference gene primer amplification yielded estimated nucleated cell counts. The assay was immunoSEQ multiplex PCR, and TCRdb's table has in-frame clones only and misses some. The V and J calls and clone size are taken from that table; D and trimming were inferred from the DNA. The top ten clones hold 4% to 4.5% of a sample with 95,000 to 110,000 clones, over 60% of them seen once. The rearrangement uses TRBV6-5 and TRBJ2-1; a weak D match, TRBD1 (7 bases). Material for sequencing was peripheral blood. The source of this sequence is a man in his 70s with acute or convalescent COVID-19. CDR3 protein: CASSYAGQISDEQFF. CDR3 DNA: TGTGCCAGCAGTTACGCGGGACAGATCTCGGATGAGCAGTTCTTC.